This TCR beta chain came from a study of T cells after yellow fever vaccination. General observations from the study: At around 96% for CD4 and 70% to 90% for CD8, most primary-vaccination clones showed up again after the booster. Overall, a small share of clonotypes was seen in both CD4 and CD8 compartments. Abundant clonotypes (contaminants from the bulk population) could be present in FACS-sorted repertoires.

The authors made TCR cDNA by 5'RACE template switching, adding a universal primer site and UMIs. Each CDR3 protein is one row after TCRdb ran MiXCR on the 5' RACE reads. Among around 500,000 distinct CDR3 sequences listed, 21% were seen once. The CDR3 has 12 residues. Germline-derived CDR1 and CDR2 are DFQATT and SNEGSKA (reference sequence). This clonotype was observed at least ten times. Its antigen remains unknown. The chain links TRBV20-1 to TRBJ1-5; TRBD1 agrees at 8 bases. This receptor was taken from a man in his late teens or twenties who received the YFV17D yellow fever vaccine. The specimen was PBMCs, collected 21 days after the first yellow fever vaccination. CDR3 in DNA: TGCAGCGCCGGACAGGGTAATCAGCCCCAGCATTTT. Its protein is CSAGQGNQPQHF.